The 18 T cell receptor beta chains reported below all come from one sample, sequenced in a study of blood T cell repertoires in COVID-19. This table comes from immunoSEQ multiplex PCR, and its TCRdb copy is limited to in-frame clones, with some not included. The table includes fewer than 200,000 clones, around 76% detected once. Sequencing input: peripheral blood. These receptor sequences come from a woman aged 70-85 years with acute or convalescent COVID-19.

The chain uses TRBV5-1 and TRBJ2-2; TRBD2 agrees at 10 bases. CDR3 length: 17 amino acids. The J segment lost 0 bases and the V segment lost 4 bases, leaving 6 bases of the junction unmatched. Per germline, CDR1 SGHRS and CDR2 YFSETQ. CDR3 region: CASSQRAGGANTGELFF. CDR3 DNA sequence: TGCGCCAGCAGCCAAAGAGCGGGAGGGGCGAACACCGGGGAGCTGTTTTTT.

The chain links TRBV14 to TRBJ2-2, with 7 bases fitting TRBD1. The CDR3 has 15 amino acids. The germline V gene has CDR1 SGHDN and CDR2 FVKESK. V lost 2 bases and J lost 7; bases outside the gene matches: 7. CDR3 in amino acids: CASSQLLQGIGELFF. In DNA form, the CDR3 reads TGTGCCAGCAGCCAACTACTACAGGGGATCGGGGAGCTGTTTTTT.

The genes are TRBV7-9 and TRBJ2-3, with D perhaps matching TRBD1 (6 bases). The V gene lost 1 base and the J gene lost 6 bases, with 17 bases spanning the gap. Germline V gene data show CDR1 as SEHNR and CDR2 as FQNEAQ (reference sequence). The CDR3 contains 16 residues. CDR3 amino acids: CASSLVRGRGYDTQYF. CDR3 bases: TGTGCCAGCAGCTTAGTGCGTGGCAGGGGCTATGATACGCAGTATTTT.

The chain recombines TRBV6-2 or TRBV6-3 with TRBJ2-3; 7 bases match TRBD1. The CDR3 contains 16 residues. After removal of 5 bases from V and 2 bases from J, the junction contained 10 bases not matched to a gene. Germline CDR1 reads MNHEY; CDR2 reads SVGEGT. The CDR3 coding sequence is TGTGCCAGCAGTGGGAAGGACAGGAGCCCCACAGATACGCAGTATTTT. This translates into CASSGKDRSPTDTQYF.

This clone has a handful of counts. The chain links TRBV13 to TRBJ2-2; D not certain. Trimming took 0 bases from V and 5 from J, leaving 10 bases between them. Germline CDR1 and CDR2: PRHDT and FYEKMQ (reference sequence). This CDR3 comprises 15 residues. The CDR3, as DNA: TGTGCCAGCAGCTTAGGACCTAGGAGAACCGGGGAGCTGTTTTTT. Its protein is CASSLGPRRTGELFF.

The J gene is TRBJ1-6, the V gene TRBV28; 9 positions agree with TRBD1. CDR3 length equals 17 residues. CDR1 is MDHEN and CDR2 is SYDVKM in the germline V gene. V shed 6 bases, J shed 3 bases, and the junction held 9 bases outside the gene matches. CDR3 DNA: TGTGCCAGCAGCTCGGGACAGGGTCTTGACTATAATTCACCCCTCCACTTT. Residues: CASSSGQGLDYNSPLHF.

This clone was seen only a few times. The chain uses TRBV29-1 and TRBJ1-2; TRBD1 is a possible D gene (6 bases). Trimming took 5 bases from V and 0 from J, leaving 10 bases between them. The CDR3 runs 13 residues. From germline, CDR1 is SQVTM and CDR2 ANQGSEA. As DNA, the CDR3 is TGCAGCGTTTTAAGGACAGCTAACTATGGCTACACCTTC. It codes for CSVLRTANYGYTF.

V is TRBV4-1 and J is TRBJ2-7; D is uncertain. The CDR3 length is 19 residues. V lost 3 bases, J lost 1 base, and 25 bases lay in between. CDR1 MGHRA and CDR2 YSYEKL come from the germline V gene. CDR3 DNA sequence: TGCGCCAGCAGCCACCAAGTCAGTCATATCAACCCGATTTCCTACGAGCAGTACTTC. Translation: CASSHQVSHINPISYEQYF.

This clone was observed many times. The gene calls are TRBV27 and TRBJ1-2, with D uncertain. Trimming pared 7 bases from V and 0 bases from J, leaving 12 bases between. The CDR3 extends over 14 amino acids. Germline V lookup: CDR1 MNHEY, CDR2 SMNVEV (reference sequence). CDR3 loop: CASKLTAANYGYTF. Written as DNA, the CDR3 is TGTGCCAGCAAATTGACTGCAGCTAACTATGGCTACACCTTC.

This rearrangement joins TRBV7-6 to TRBJ2-2; 7 nucleotides agree with TRBD1. Germline V gene lookup returns CDR1 SGHVS and CDR2 FNYEAQ. The CDR3 consists of 16 residues. V shed 5 bases, J shed 3 bases, and the junction held 9 bases outside the gene matches. CDR3 protein: CASSLTGARDTGELFF. The CDR3 DNA is TGTGCCAGCAGCCTCACAGGGGCCCGCGACACCGGGGAGCTGTTTTTT.

This chain uses TRBV3-1 (or the pseudogene TRBV3-2) with TRBJ1-1; 9 nucleotides line up with TRBD1. The length of the CDR3 is 16 residues. The V gene's germline CDR1 is LGHDT and CDR2 YNNKEL (reference sequence). Trimming removed 6 bases from V and 0 bases from J; junction bases left unmatched: 8. This chain's CDR3 is CASSSGTGLMNTEAFF. As DNA, the CDR3 is TGTGCCAGCAGTTCTGGGACAGGGTTAATGAACACTGAAGCTTTCTTT.

V usage is TRBV5-6 and J usage is TRBJ1-2, with 9 bases fitting TRBD1. Trimming took 0 bases from V and 4 from J; bases not matched to a gene: 13. The CDR3 spans 18 residues. CDR1 SGHDT and CDR2 YYEEEE come from the germline V gene. The CDR3 spells CASSLASVGQGSTYGYTF. CDR3 DNA: TGTGCCAGCAGCTTGGCCAGCGTCGGACAGGGGTCTACCTATGGCTACACCTTC.

In nucleotides, the CDR3 is TGTGCCAGCAGCTTGGGACAGGGGGACACTGAAGCTTTCTTT. Its protein product is CASSLGQGDTEAFF. The V gene is TRBV11-2, the J gene TRBJ1-1; 11 bases fit TRBD1. The CDR3 runs 14 residues. The junction had 0 bases not matched to a gene; V was cut back by 3 bases and J by 3 bases. Germline V gene sequence: CDR1 SGHAT, CDR2 FQNNGV.

V gene TRBV28 combines with J gene TRBJ2-7, with 10 bases that match TRBD1. J was trimmed by 6 bases and V by 7 bases; bases with no gene match: 9. Germline CDR1 reads MDHEN; CDR2 reads SYDVKM. There are 14 residues in the CDR3. CDR3 coding DNA: TGTGCCAGCACCCCCGGACAGGGGGATGGCGAGCAGTACTTC. It encodes CASTPGQGDGEQYF.

The CDR3: CASSEKQGSYEQYF. The CDR3 DNA reads as TGTGCCAGCAGTGAAAAGCAGGGATCCTACGAGCAGTACTTC. V is TRBV25-1 and J is TRBJ2-7, with a possible D match to TRBD1 (5 bases). Trimming took 2 bases from V and 1 from J, leaving 9 bases between them. Germline-derived CDR1 and CDR2 are MGHDK and SYGVNS. The CDR3 is made up of 14 amino acids.

The rearrangement uses TRBV3-1 (or the pseudogene TRBV3-2) and TRBJ1-1, with D possibly being TRBD1 (5 bases). Trimming left V 5 bases short and J 2 bases short, with 9 bases between. Germline assignment: CDR1 LGHDT and CDR2 YNNKEL (reference sequence). The CDR3 has 13 residues. CDR3: CASSFDRNTEAFF. CDR3 nucleotide sequence: TGTGCCAGCAGCTTCGACAGAAACACTGAAGCTTTCTTT.

The chain combines TRBV19 with TRBJ1-1; the D gene is possibly TRBD1 (6 bases). The CDR3 is 17 amino acids. The V end was cut by 7 bases, the J end by 3 bases, with 24 bases between. Germline V CDR1 and CDR2: LNHDA, SQIVND (reference sequence). CDR3 in amino acids: CASKRGVSGVTYTEAFF. CDR3 coding DNA: TGTGCCAGTAAGAGGGGTGTGTCAGGGGTTACGTACACTGAAGCTTTCTTT.

The chain has TRBV11-1 and TRBJ2-7; 9 nucleotides align to TRBD1. Germline loops: CDR1 SGHAT, CDR2 FQDESV (reference sequence). The CDR3 has 14 amino acids. V gave up 5 bases and J gave up 8 bases; unmatched junction bases: 10. CDR3 coding DNA: TGTGCCAGCAGCACAGGGGGCCGGAATCGTCAGCAGTACTTC. Its translation: CASSTGGRNRQQYF.